This T cell receptor beta chain originates from a study of T cell repertoires in cytomegalovirus infection. Each CDR3 protein gets one entry after TCRdb re-called the reads with MiXCR. Of 200,000 to 250,000 distinct CDR3 sequences listed, less than 50% are singletons. Remarks on this clonotype: Its antigen is not identified.

V was pared by 6 bases and J by 2 bases, with 11 bases between. The length of the CDR3 is 13 residues. CDR1 is SNHLY, CDR2 FYNNEI, per germline. This chain links TRBV2 with TRBJ2-7; either TRBD1 or TRBD2 may supply D (5 bases each). Sequences were derived from CD8+ T cells from cultured PBMCs, sampled from culture after CMV antigen stimulation. This TCR was sampled from a human donor in good health (CMV status not recorded). Some clones in this sample may be carry-over from other donors' samples. CDR3 sequence: CASRAGTTYEQYF. The CDR3 region has the DNA TGTGCCAGCAGGGCCGGGACGACCTACGAGCAGTACTTC.